A single sample is the source of the 21 T cell receptor beta chains below, sequenced in a study of blood T cell repertoires in COVID-19 (dated by TCRdb to the early 2020s). The library was prepared using the immunoSEQ multiplex PCR assay. The table comes from immuneACCESS by way of TCRdb, which keeps in-frame sequences with V and J called. Part of the clones is missing from these tables; in studies checked, under half for an unresolved V gene and the rest for unknown reasons. Recorded for this sample are about 230,000 clones; under 90% of them occurred a single time. Approximately 10% of the sample lies in the top ten. The sequenced sample was peripheral blood. These receptors all stem from a man in his fifties or sixties with COVID-19, enrolled during active disease.

The rearrangement links TRBV7-3 to TRBJ2-1; TRBD2 matches 11 bases. This CDR3 spans 15 amino acids. J gave up 6 bases and V 2 bases, and 3 bases lay outside the gene matches. Germline V gene lookup returns CDR1 SGHTA and CDR2 FQGTGA. The CDR3, as DNA: TGTGCCAGCAGCTTAGGGACTAGCGGAACCAATGAGCAGTTCTTC. It yields the protein CASSLGTSGTNEQFF.

This clone has a single count. In DNA form, the CDR3 reads TGTGCCAGCTCACCACGAGTCGGCGGGGGCTACACAGATACGCAGTATTTT. This encodes CASSPRVGGGYTDTQYF. This sequence joins TRBV18 and TRBJ2-3; maybe TRBD2 (7 bases). CDR1 is KGHSH and CDR2 is LQKENI in the germline V gene. The CDR3 is made up of 17 amino acids. Trimming took 1 base from V and 2 from J, leaving 16 bases between them.

V is TRBV7-3 and J is TRBJ1-1, with D unresolved. CDR1 and CDR2 (germline): SGHTA, FQGTGA. The CDR3 spans 13 residues. Trimming pared 5 bases from V and 7 bases from J, leaving 14 bases between. The CDR3 is CASSPAGVSEAFF. The CDR3 nucleotides are TGTGCCAGCAGCCCGGCCGGGGTAAGTGAAGCTTTCTTT. The full variable domain, completed using reference TRBV7-3 and TRBJ1-1, is GAGVSQTPSNKVTEKGKYVELRCDPISGHTALYWYRQSLGQGPEFLIYFQGTGAADDSGLPNDRFFAVRPEGSVSTLKIQRTERGDSAVYLCASSPAGVSEAFFGQGTRLTVV.

The chain has TRBV5-6 and TRBJ1-5; the match to TRBD1 covers 8 bases. CDR3 length: 15 residues. Trimming at V came to 5 bases and at J to 0 bases, leaving 4 bases not matched to a gene. The germline V gene has CDR1 SGHDT and CDR2 YYEEEE. The CDR3, as DNA: TGTGCCAGCAGTTGGACAGGGAATAGCAATCAGCCCCAGCATTTT. It translates to CASSWTGNSNQPQHF.

The chain combines TRBV4-1 with TRBJ1-5; 11 nucleotides align to TRBD1. CDR3 length: 18 residues. The germline CDR1 and CDR2 sequences are MGHRA and YSYEKL. V lost 3 bases to trimming and J lost 1 base; unmatched junction nucleotides: 8. The DNA for the CDR3 is TGCGCCAGCAGCCACGGACAGGGGGCAGGGTCGAGCAATCAGCCCCAGCATTTT. Residues: CASSHGQGAGSSNQPQHF.

V is TRBV18 and J is TRBJ2-7; tentative D call: TRBD2 (5 bases). This CDR3 is built from 16 residues. Trimming removed 3 bases from V and 2 bases from J, with 17 bases in between. CDR1 and CDR2 from the germline V gene are KGHSH and LQKENI. CDR3 sequence: CASSPPSQRSPYEQYF. The CDR3 coding sequence is TGTGCCAGCTCACCCCCCTCCCAGCGGTCCCCCTACGAGCAGTACTTC.

This chain joins TRBV12-3 or TRBV12-4 and TRBJ2-2; the D gene is possibly TRBD1 (5 bases). The V gene lost 2 bases and the J gene lost 9 bases, with 10 bases spanning the gap. The CDR3 runs to 13 residues. The CDR3 loop is CASSLRGQRELFF. The CDR3 DNA follows: TGTGCCAGCAGTTTAAGGGGCCAGAGGGAGCTGTTTTTT.

The chain carries TRBV27 and TRBJ2-1, with 7 bases that match TRBD2. Trimming cost V 6 bases and J 6 bases; bases outside gene matches: 14. Per germline, CDR1 MNHEY and CDR2 SMNVEV (reference sequence). The CDR3 contains 16 residues. CDR3 sequence: CASSVLAVGVSNEQFF. In nucleotides, the CDR3 is TGTGCCAGCAGCGTCCTAGCGGTGGGAGTCAGCAATGAGCAGTTCTTC.

The V gene is TRBV7-2, the J gene TRBJ1-1; TRBD1 aligns across 10 bases. Germline V gene lookup returns CDR1 SGHTA and CDR2 FQGNSA. The CDR3 has 15 residues. V was pared by 1 base and J by 5 bases, with 4 bases of the junction left unmatched. CDR3 sequence (DNA): TGTGCCAGCAGCTTAGAGGGACAGGGGTTGACTGAAGCTTTCTTT. The encoded protein is CASSLEGQGLTEAFF.

This chain links TRBV5-5 with TRBJ2-1; tentative D call: TRBD2 (6 bases). This CDR3 is built from 13 residues. Germline V gives CDR1 SGHKS, CDR2 YYEKEE (reference sequence). V lost 7 bases and J 2 bases, leaving 10 bases between the germline ends. CDR3 nucleotides: TGTGCCAGCCTTCGGGGGACCTACAATGAGCAGTTCTTC. Protein product: CASLRGTYNEQFF.

The chain uses TRBV27 and TRBJ1-3; D call uncertain. The CDR3 totals 14 residues. CDR1 and CDR2 (germline): MNHEY, SMNVEV (reference sequence). V lost 5 bases to trimming and J lost 0 bases, with 8 bases between them. The chain's CDR3 is CASSKDYSGNTIYF. The CDR3 bases are TGTGCCAGCAGTAAGGACTACTCTGGAAACACCATATATTTT.

This chain uses TRBV7-2 with TRBJ2-7; 8 bases are a match to TRBD2. J lost 3 bases, V lost 5 bases, and 9 bases had no gene match. The CDR3 has 15 residues. CDR1 is SGHTA, CDR2 FQGNSA, per germline. CDR3 DNA: TGTGCCAGCAGCACCCCGGGAGGGCGAATCTACGAGCAGTACTTC. Translation: CASSTPGGRIYEQYF.

This clone was observed at least ten times. The gene calls are TRBV7-3 and TRBJ2-7, with TRBD2 identical over 7 bases. This CDR3 comprises 13 residues. Per germline, CDR1 SGHTA and CDR2 FQGTGA. With V trimmed by 1 base and J by 13 bases, 10 bases remained unmatched. The CDR3 sequence: CASSLIPGGDSYF. The CDR3 DNA follows: TGTGCCAGCAGCTTAATTCCGGGGGGTGACTCCTACTTC.

This chain uses TRBV4-1 with TRBJ2-3; D is perhaps TRBD2 (6 bases). Germline CDR1 and CDR2: MGHRA and YSYEKL. V shed 0 bases and J shed 3 bases, with 16 bases lying between them. The CDR3 is 17 amino acids. Written as DNA, the CDR3 is TGCGCCAGCAGCCAAGAGTGGGACGTCGGAGGGACAGATACGCAGTATTTT. This translates into CASSQEWDVGGTDTQYF.

This rearrangement joins TRBV6-2 or TRBV6-3 to TRBJ2-5, with a possible D match to TRBD1 (5 bases). Germline CDR1 is MNHEY and CDR2 is SVGEGT. Trimming pared 5 bases from V and 6 bases from J, leaving 13 bases between. The CDR3 is 13 residues long. The CDR3 loop is CASSLLGVQTQYF. In DNA, the CDR3 is TGTGCCAGCAGTCTGTTAGGGGTACAGACCCAGTACTTC.

The chain couples TRBV6-6 to TRBJ1-1, with D unresolved. Trimming cost V 3 bases and J 3 bases, with 11 bases left between them. The CDR3 length is 14 residues. Germline V gene lookup returns CDR1 MNHNY and CDR2 SVGAGI (reference sequence). The CDR3 protein is CASSYRGADTEAFF. CDR3 sequence (DNA): TGTGCCAGCAGTTATCGGGGAGCGGACACTGAAGCTTTCTTT.

V gene TRBV2 combines with J gene TRBJ2-5; TRBD1 agrees at 7 bases. The J segment lost 4 bases and the V segment lost 9 bases, leaving 8 bases of the junction unmatched. The CDR3 covers 13 residues. The V gene's germline CDR1 is SNHLY and CDR2 FYNNEI. This CDR3 is CARQQGQGETQYF. The CDR3 DNA sequence: TGTGCCAGGCAACAGGGGCAGGGAGAGACCCAGTACTTC.

The chain joins TRBV7-3 to TRBJ2-7, with 11 bases matching TRBD2. Trimming removed 4 bases from V and 2 bases from J; junction bases left unmatched: 7. The CDR3 runs 16 residues. CDR1 is SGHTA, CDR2 FQGTGA, per germline. The CDR3 spells CASSSLAGGPPYEQYF. In DNA, the CDR3 is TGTGCCAGCAGCTCTTTAGCGGGAGGGCCACCCTACGAGCAGTACTTC.

The chain recombines TRBV6-2 or TRBV6-3 with TRBJ1-1; TRBD1 agrees at 9 bases. Germline loops: CDR1 MNHEY, CDR2 SVGEGT. Trimming took 4 bases from V and 10 from J; bases not matched to a gene: 4. The CDR3 contains 12 residues. As DNA, the CDR3 is TGTGCCAGCAGTTGGGACAGGGTTTCAGCTTTCTTT. Its translation: CASSWDRVSAFF.

The genes are TRBV9 and TRBJ2-2, with 9 bases aligning to TRBD2. Trimming cost V 0 bases and J 7 bases; bases outside gene matches: 16. CDR1 and CDR2 from the germline V gene are SGDLS and YYNGEE. The CDR3 length is 19 residues. CDR3 DNA: TGTGCCAGCAGCGTAGGCTCGTGGGGCGGGAGGGCCCTAGGCGGGGAGCTGTTTTTT. This gives the protein CASSVGSWGGRALGGELFF.

Details on this clone: This sample also contains other DNA sequences that code for the same CDR3. The chain combines TRBV19 with TRBJ1-5, with 9 positions matching TRBD1. Germline CDR1 is LNHDA and CDR2 is SQIVND (reference sequence). The CDR3 is 13 residues long. Germline trimming cut 6 bases from V and 4 bases from J; bases unmatched to any gene: 1. CDR3 nucleotides: TGTGCCAGTAGGGACAGGGGTAATCAGCCCCAGCATTTT. Its protein product is CASRDRGNQPQHF.